This TCR beta chain originates from a study of blood T cell repertoires in COVID-19. Produced via immunoSEQ multiplex PCR; TCRdb's table is partial and in-frame only. The data show about 190,000 clones, less than 85% seen once. CDR1 SEHNR and CDR2 FQNEAQ come from the germline V gene (reference sequence). Trimming took off 3 bases at V and 2 bases at J, with 14 bases between the two ends. The length of the CDR3 is 16 residues. The source of this sequence is a woman between 25 and 40 years old who had recovered from COVID-19. Material for sequencing was PBMCs or T cells enriched from blood (not recorded which). The chain combines TRBV7-9 with TRBJ2-1; D is possibly TRBD2 (6 bases). The CDR3 region is CASSLFSGSTYNEQFF. Here the CDR3 DNA reads TGTGCCAGCAGCTTGTTTAGCGGATCGACCTACAATGAGCAGTTCTTC.